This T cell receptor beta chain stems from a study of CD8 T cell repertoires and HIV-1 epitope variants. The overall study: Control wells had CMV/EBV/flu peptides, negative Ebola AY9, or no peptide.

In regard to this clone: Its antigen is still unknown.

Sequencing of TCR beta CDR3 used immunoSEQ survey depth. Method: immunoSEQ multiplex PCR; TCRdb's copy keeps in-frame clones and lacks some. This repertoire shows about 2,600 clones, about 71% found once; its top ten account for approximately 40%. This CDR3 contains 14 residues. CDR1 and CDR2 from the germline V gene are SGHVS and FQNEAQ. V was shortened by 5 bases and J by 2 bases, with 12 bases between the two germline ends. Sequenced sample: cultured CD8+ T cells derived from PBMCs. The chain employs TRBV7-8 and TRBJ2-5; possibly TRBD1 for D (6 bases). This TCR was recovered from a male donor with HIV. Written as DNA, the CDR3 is TGTGCCAGCAGCAGTCGGGACACTCAAGAGACCCAGTACTTC. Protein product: CASSSRDTQETQYF.